The source of this T cell receptor beta chain is a study of T cells expressing NK-cell markers. On the study more broadly: Sorted T-cell subsets CD3+CD56+NKG2C+, CD3+CD56+NKG2C- and CD3+CD56-NKG2C+ were TCR beta-sequenced. Findings of the study overall: NKG2C+ dominant clonotypes from 6 or 7 donors made up roughly 1.0-8% of CD8+ T cells.

TCRdb reprocessed the 5' RACE reads and keeps a single row for each CDR3 protein, giving no DNA. The table lists 400,000 or so distinct CDR3 sequences, with about 10% in the top ten. Germline V lookup: CDR1 MGHRA, CDR2 YSYEKL. The CDR3 is 15 residues long. In the case of this clonotype: Its antigen is undetermined.

The sequenced material came from blood T cells: a sorted CD56 or NKG2C T cell subset, CD4+ or CD8+ T cells, or bulk PBMC T cells (not recorded which). The clonotype was recovered from a woman aged 50 to 60 in good health. This rearrangement joins TRBV4-1 to TRBJ2-3; TCRdb outputs TRBD2, but without DNA this stays unchecked. CDR3 sequence reads: CASGRTSESTDTQYF.